This T cell receptor (beta chain) was recovered during a study of cytomegalovirus exposure and HLA in healthy donors. Healthy people donating bone marrow made up the donors. J gave up 6 bases and V 0 bases, and 5 bases lay outside the gene matches. The germline CDR1 and CDR2 sequences are KGHSH and LQKENI. This CDR3 comprises 17 residues. Worth noting for this clone: The antigen remains undetermined.

Points from the study as a whole: Later on, analysis showed that most CMV-associated TCR beta chains appeared to be HLA-restricted. In presence/absence analyses, roughly uniform sequencing depth across donors was assumed.

In the PCR, 60 Vbeta and 13 Jbeta primers were used. As processed by the authors: In a later analysis, roughly 86 million unique TCR beta chains included roughly 11 million shared by two or more donors. Produced via immunoSEQ multiplex PCR; TCRdb's table is partial and in-frame only. V and J calls and clone size are given by that table; D and trimming were obtained from the DNA. The repertoire holds more than 200,000 clones, with roughly 80% as singletons. The clonotype comes from a girl aged 5-17 years in good health and CMV-seronegative. What was sequenced was PBMCs. The chain links TRBV18 to TRBJ2-1, with 13 bases aligning to TRBD2. CDR3 DNA sequence: TGTGCCAGCTCACCACCGTCCGGACTAGCGGGAGTCAATGAGCAGTTCTTC. As protein: CASSPPSGLAGVNEQFF. Based on the CDR3 plus reference TRBV18 and TRBJ2-1, the full variable domain is NAGVMQNPRHLVRRRGQEARLRCSPMKGHSHVYWYRQLPEEGLKFMVYLQKENIIDESGMPKERFSAEFPKEGPSILRIQQVVRGDSAAYFCASSPPSGLAGVNEQFFGPGTRLTVL.